These 17 T cell receptor beta chains were sequenced from one sample in a study of early T cells in non-severe SARS-CoV-2 infection. TCRdb re-called the 5' RACE reads through MiXCR, storing one row per CDR3 protein. The table records roughly 48,000 distinct CDR3 sequences, 4% to 5% of them present only once. The sample was whole blood. The receptors were sampled from an adult who was a healthcare worker with PCR-confirmed SARS-CoV-2 infection or an uninfected control (not recorded which).

This clonotype was observed many times. The rearrangement links TRBV5-1 to TRBJ2-3; no reliable D call. This CDR3 spans 15 amino acids. V lost 2 bases to trimming and J lost 3 bases, with 13 bases between them. Germline-derived CDR1 and CDR2 are SGHRS and YFSETQ. The CDR3 nucleotides read TGCGCCAGCAGCTTCCAGGATTGGAGAACAGATACGCAGTATTTT. Translating gives CASSFQDWRTDTQYF.

This clonotype came up many times. The chain recombines TRBV7-9 with TRBJ2-3, with 14 bases fitting TRBD2. Germline lookup yields CDR1 SEHNR and CDR2 FQNEAQ (reference sequence). V was clipped by 5 bases and J by 5 bases; unmatched bases: 6. This CDR3 has 16 residues. The CDR3 nucleotides are TGTGCCAGCAGCCTAGGACTAGCGGGAGGAAAAGATACGCAGTATTTT. It specifies CASSLGLAGGKDTQYF.

This clonotype was found many times. V usage is TRBV7-2 and J usage is TRBJ1-5, with TRBD1 identical over 9 bases. With 6 bases clipped from V and 6 bases from J, the junction kept 3 bases outside the gene matches. The germline V gene encodes CDR1 SGHTA and CDR2 FQGNSA. This CDR3 region has 13 residues. The CDR3 is CASSPTGGQPQHF. The CDR3 DNA is TGTGCCAGCAGTCCGACAGGGGGTCAGCCCCAGCATTTT. The full variable domain, with the rest looked up from reference TRBV7-2 and TRBJ1-5, is GAGVSQSPSNKVTEKGKDVELRCDPISGHTALYWYRQSLGQGLEFLIYFQGNSAPDKSGLPSDRFSAERTGGSVSTLTIQRTQQEDSAVYLCASSPTGGQPQHFGDGTRLSIL.

This clonotype was found many times. The chain recombines TRBV4-3 with TRBJ1-1; TRBD1 matches at 7 bases. J gave up 11 bases and V 0 bases, and 9 bases lay outside the gene matches. CDR3 length equals 14 residues. Germline lookup yields CDR1 LGHNA and CDR2 YSLEER. This chain's CDR3 is CASSQDHRGSSAFF. The CDR3 nucleotides read TGCGCCAGCAGCCAAGACCACAGGGGATCGAGTGCTTTCTTT.

In its sample, this clonotype was seen many times. The chain combines TRBV7-9 with TRBJ2-3; D gene ambiguous. The CDR3 is 19 residues long. The germline V and J ends were trimmed by 6 bases and 2 bases, with 27 bases remaining between them. Germline V gene sequence: CDR1 SEHNR, CDR2 FQNEAQ (reference sequence). The CDR3 region is CASRREVRQARTFTDTQYF. CDR3 bases: TGTGCCAGCAGACGAGAAGTTAGGCAGGCTCGCACTTTCACAGATACGCAGTATTTT.

This rearrangement joins TRBV5-1 to TRBJ1-2; D ambiguous. The length of the CDR3 is 12 residues. Germline V gene data show CDR1 as SGHRS and CDR2 as YFSETQ. Trimming stripped 2 bases from V and 3 bases from J, with 5 bases between. The CDR3 region is CASSFGDYGYTF. The CDR3 DNA reads as TGCGCCAGCAGCTTCGGGGACTATGGCTACACCTTC.

This clonotype has at least ten counts. The chain is built from TRBV12-3 or TRBV12-4 and TRBJ1-2; D possibly corresponds to TRBD1 (5 bases). V was cut by 2 bases and J by 6 bases, with 16 bases left in between. The CDR3 loop spans 15 amino acids. The CDR3 DNA reads TGTGCCAGCAGTTTAAGGCAGGCCAGGGCGGATGGCTACACCTTC. Amino acids: CASSLRQARADGYTF.

This clonotype was found many times. This chain connects TRBV20-1 to TRBJ2-5; 7 bases line up with TRBD1. V lost 2 bases, J lost 1 base, and 7 bases stayed unmatched. This CDR3 has 15 residues. Germline V CDR1 and CDR2: DFQATT, SNEGSKA (reference sequence). CDR3 bases: TGCAGTGCTAGATTACGGACAGGCTCCCAAGAGACCCAGTACTTC. This sequence encodes CSARLRTGSQETQYF.

The V call is TRBV7-8, the J call TRBJ2-3; 14 bases map to TRBD2. Germline V CDR1 and CDR2: SGHVS, FQNEAQ. This CDR3 has 16 residues. With V trimmed by 5 bases and J by 5 bases, 6 bases remained unmatched. The CDR3 is CASSPTSGGAGDTQYF. DNA of the CDR3: TGTGCCAGCAGCCCGACTAGCGGGGGGGCGGGAGATACGCAGTATTTT.

This clonotype was seen ten or more times. V gene TRBV20-1 combines with J gene TRBJ1-2; TRBD1 agrees at 7 bases. The germline V gene encodes CDR1 DFQATT and CDR2 SNEGSKA (reference sequence). This CDR3 region has 13 residues. In DNA, the CDR3 is TGCAGCGTGAGTTACGATTGGGACAGAGGCTACACCTTC. As protein: CSVSYDWDRGYTF.

This clonotype was picked up many times. This chain connects TRBV9 to TRBJ2-3; 10 bases are a match to TRBD2. Germline V gives CDR1 SGDLS, CDR2 YYNGEE. The CDR3 is 16 amino acids. The V segment lost 3 bases and the J segment 4 bases; nucleotides outside the gene matches: 8. The DNA of the CDR3 is TGTGCCAGCAGCGAAGACGGAGCGGGGGGGGCAGATACGCAGTATTTT. The encoded protein is CASSEDGAGGADTQYF.

This clonotype was detected ten times or more. This sequence joins TRBV10-2 and TRBJ1-1; D is unclear. V was shortened by 0 bases and J by 6 bases, with 5 bases between the two germline ends. The CDR3 is made up of 12 amino acids. CDR1 and CDR2 from the germline V gene are WSHSY and SAAADI. CDR3 bases: TGCGCCAGCAGTGAGTCTCACTCTGAAGCTTTCTTT. The encoded protein is CASSESHSEAFF.

The gene calls are TRBV10-2 and TRBJ2-7; D perhaps matches TRBD2 (5 bases). The germline V gene encodes CDR1 WSHSY and CDR2 SAAADI. This CDR3 contains 12 residues. V lost 2 bases and J 5 bases, leaving 7 bases between the germline ends. The CDR3 protein is CASSEVRDEQYF. The CDR3 nucleotides read TGCGCCAGCAGTGAGGTGCGGGACGAGCAGTACTTC.

This clonotype was counted ten times or more. The V call is TRBV3-1, the J call TRBJ1-6; D uncertain. Trimming removed 0 bases at V and 9 bases at J, with 12 bases between. CDR3 length: 15 amino acids. Germline lookup yields CDR1 LGHDT and CDR2 YNNKEL (reference sequence). CDR3 in amino acids: CASSQDLDSGSPLHF. CDR3 in DNA: TGTGCCAGCAGCCAAGATCTTGATAGCGGTTCACCCCTCCACTTT.

This clonotype was picked up a small number of times. This chain joins TRBV7-2 and TRBJ1-6, with D perhaps matching TRBD1 (5 bases). The germline V gene has CDR1 SGHTA and CDR2 FQGNSA. Trimming removed 2 bases from V and 7 bases from J, with 12 bases in between. The CDR3 contains 15 residues. CDR3 protein: CASSLFGGENSPLHF. Here the CDR3 DNA reads TGTGCCAGCAGCTTATTCGGGGGGGAGAATTCACCCCTCCACTTT.

For the CDR3, the DNA is TGTGCCAGCAGCTTAGCTAGTAACTCCTACAATGAGCAGTTCTTC. This gives the protein CASSLASNSYNEQFF. This chain links TRBV7-2 with TRBJ2-1; no clear D. The ends were cut back, 0 bases at V and 0 bases at J, with 6 bases in the middle. Germline CDR1 SGHTA, CDR2 FQGNSA. The length of the CDR3 is 15 residues.

This clonotype was recorded many times. CDR3 sequence: CASSSGREQYF. The CDR3 DNA follows: TGTGCCAGCTCCTCGGGGAGGGAGCAGTACTTC. This sequence joins TRBV6-6 and TRBJ2-7, with D possibly being TRBD2 (6 bases). The germline gives CDR1 MNHNY, CDR2 SVGAGI (reference sequence). Trimming left V 8 bases short and J 7 bases short, with 12 bases between. This CDR3 contains 11 residues.